The 17 T cell receptor beta chains listed next were all sequenced from one sample in a study of blood T cells in healthy people across ages. Then a second PCR, running about 7 to 11 cycles, was carried out with a sample-barcoded 5' primer and a J-beta primer mix. TCRdb called the 5' RACE reads again in MiXCR, with one record for every CDR3 protein. This sample has fewer than 1,000,000 distinct CDR3 sequences, with 40% to 50% found just once. Sequenced material: blood. The receptor set was obtained from a man aged 55 to 70 in good health.

CDR3 protein: CASSPDSGVRDTQYF. DNA for the CDR3: TGCGCCAGCAGCCCGGATAGCGGGGTCCGCGATACGCAGTATTTT. The gene calls are TRBV5-1 and TRBJ2-3, with 8 bases lining up with TRBD2. Losses at the gene ends were 4 bases for V and 6 bases for J; bases not matched to a gene: 10. The CDR3 runs 15 residues. Germline-derived CDR1 and CDR2 are SGHRS and YFSETQ.

V gene TRBV4-1 combines with J gene TRBJ1-1, with D hard to call. The germline V gene encodes CDR1 MGHRA and CDR2 YSYEKL. Trimming cost V 1 base and J 5 bases, with 14 bases left between them. The CDR3 covers 15 residues. This CDR3 reads CASSQVEGSLTEAFF. CDR3 DNA: TGCGCCAGCAGCCAAGTGGAGGGTTCGTTGACTGAAGCTTTCTTT.

The chain recombines TRBV11-3 with TRBJ2-7; tentatively, D is TRBD1 or TRBD2 (6 bases each). The germline V gene has CDR1 SGHNT and CDR2 YENEEA. V lost 3 bases to trimming and J lost 6 bases, with 18 bases between them. The CDR3 totals 15 residues. The CDR3 DNA reads as TGTGCCAGCAGCTTCCCGGGGGCTACCCCCCGCGAGCAGTACTTC. Translated: CASSFPGATPREQYF.

This clonotype occurred a few times. The V and J genes are TRBV6-1 and TRBJ2-1; the match to TRBD2 covers 10 bases. This CDR3 region has 16 residues. With V trimmed by 4 bases and J by 6 bases, 9 bases remained unmatched. CDR1 and CDR2 (germline): MNHNS, SASEGT. CDR3 loop: CASSVAGGRHCNEQFF. The CDR3 DNA sequence: TGTGCCAGCAGTGTAGCGGGGGGCAGACACTGCAATGAGCAGTTCTTC.

This clonotype was seen ten or more times. The chain joins TRBV15 to TRBJ2-1, with D possibly matching TRBD2 (6 bases). This CDR3 has 14 residues. V was pared by 5 bases and J by 6 bases, with 14 bases between. In germline, CDR1 is LNHNV, CDR2 YYDKDF (reference sequence). DNA of the CDR3: TGTGCCACCAGCTCCCGACTAGAATTCAATGAGCAGTTCTTC. It specifies CATSSRLEFNEQFF.

The gene calls are TRBV12-3 or TRBV12-4 and TRBJ2-5, with 8 positions matching TRBD2. V trimming: 3 bases; J trimming: 9 bases; junction bases outside the gene matches: 0. The CDR3 is 11 residues long. CDR3 DNA sequence: TGTGCCAGCAGTTTTAGCGGGGCCCAGTACTTC. Its translation is CASSFSGAQYF.

The DNA of the CDR3 is TGCAGTGCTAGAGCCTGGGACAGGGATAATCAGCCCCAGCATTTT. As protein: CSARAWDRDNQPQHF. The chain uses TRBV20-1 and TRBJ1-5; 9 bases align to TRBD1. Trimming removed 1 base from V and 4 bases from J; junction bases left unmatched: 5. This CDR3 comprises 15 residues. Germline V gene data show CDR1 as DFQATT and CDR2 as SNEGSKA (reference sequence).

The chain uses TRBV11-3 and TRBJ2-2, with 8 bases identical to TRBD2. Germline V gene sequence: CDR1 SGHNT, CDR2 YENEEA. This CDR3 contains 15 residues. The trim removed 4 bases at V and 7 bases at J, leaving 8 bases unmatched. CDR3 DNA: TGTGCCAGCAGCTCCCGTAGCGGGACGGACGGGGAGCTGTTTTTT. Protein product: CASSSRSGTDGELFF.

This clonotype was seen a handful of times. This chain links TRBV5-8 with TRBJ2-3, with TRBD1 matching over 7 bases. The germline V gene has CDR1 SGHTS and CDR2 YDEGEE. CDR3 length: 16 amino acids. The V gene end was trimmed by 0 bases and the J gene end by 4 bases; junction bases not matched to a gene: 8. The CDR3 reads CASSLGLRGRPDTQYF. The DNA of the CDR3 is TGTGCCAGCAGCTTGGGTCTTAGGGGGCGGCCAGATACGCAGTATTTT. Full variable domain (remainder filled in from reference TRBV5-8 and TRBJ2-3): EAGVTQSPTHLIKTRGQQATLRCSPISGHTSVYWYQQALGLGLQFLLWYDEGEERNRGNFPPRFSGRQFPNYSSELNVNALELEDSALYLCASSLGLRGRPDTQYFGPGTRLTVL.

V is TRBV12-3 or TRBV12-4 and J is TRBJ1-6, with D hard to call. The CDR3 extends over 15 amino acids. Trimming took off 2 bases at V and 8 bases at J, with 13 bases between the two ends. The CDR3 spells CASSLITGADSPLHF. The CDR3 coding sequence is TGTGCCAGCAGTTTAATAACGGGCGCGGATTCACCCCTCCACTTT.

The gene calls are TRBV7-3 and TRBJ2-2; D call uncertain. CDR1 and CDR2 from the germline V gene are SGHTA and FQGTGA. This CDR3 is built from 13 residues. Trimming took off 4 bases at V and 3 bases at J, with 6 bases between the two ends. The CDR3 loop reads CASSSAYTGELFF. The CDR3 DNA follows: TGTGCCAGCAGCTCGGCTTACACCGGGGAGCTGTTTTTT.

This clonotype showed up just a few times. V and J are TRBV20-1 and TRBJ1-2; possible D gene TRBD1, 5 bases. The ends were cut back, 4 bases at V and 8 bases at J, with 17 bases in the middle. Germline CDR1 DFQATT, CDR2 SNEGSKA (reference sequence). This CDR3 contains 13 residues. This CDR3 reads CSATPPGRDGYTF. CDR3 DNA: TGCAGTGCTACGCCCCCGGGGAGGGACGGCTACACCTTC.

The V call is TRBV12-3 or TRBV12-4, the J call TRBJ1-2; D gene uncertain. Trimming took 4 bases from V and 7 from J, leaving 13 bases between them. The CDR3 sequence is 13 residues long. The CDR3 spells CASSWAWGGGYTF. For the CDR3, the DNA is TGTGCCAGCAGTTGGGCCTGGGGAGGTGGCTACACCTTC.

This clonotype showed up just a few times. V gene TRBV2 combines with J gene TRBJ2-7; 7 nucleotides align to TRBD1. Germline CDR1 SNHLY, CDR2 FYNNEI. After removal of 7 bases from V and 7 bases from J, the junction contained 13 bases not matched to a gene. The CDR3 is made up of 14 amino acids. As DNA, the CDR3 is TGTGCCAGCAAAGAACCGGGACAGACGAGTGAGCAGTACTTC. It specifies CASKEPGQTSEQYF.

The V and J genes are TRBV7-2 and TRBJ2-2; 11 nucleotides align to TRBD2. The CDR3 contains 15 residues. The V segment lost 5 bases and the J segment 6 bases; nucleotides outside the gene matches: 5. Germline loops: CDR1 SGHTA, CDR2 FQGNSA. For the CDR3, the DNA is TGTGCCAGCAGCCGTAGCGGGAGGGCCTCCGGGGAGCTGTTTTTT. It specifies CASSRSGRASGELFF.

This clonotype was found many times. This chain links TRBV10-3 with TRBJ2-1; D call uncertain. The CDR3 covers 11 residues. V gave up 6 bases and J gave up 7 bases, with 7 bases separating them. Germline CDR1 ENHRY, CDR2 SYGVKD. The CDR3 DNA is TGTGCCATCAGCAAAAAGAATGAGCAGTTCTTC. This translates into CAISKKNEQFF.

This clonotype turned up a few times. V is TRBV6-2 or TRBV6-3 and J is TRBJ1-2, with a weak D call TRBD1 (6 bases). CDR1 and CDR2 from the germline V gene are MNHEY and SVGEGT. V shed 5 bases and J shed 2 bases, with 15 bases lying between them. The CDR3 is 15 residues long. Written as DNA, the CDR3 is TGTGCCAGCAGTCGACCCAGGGGCTCCAACTATGGCTACACCTTC. Translation: CASSRPRGSNYGYTF.